The 23 T cell receptor beta chains in this list originate from one sample, sequenced in a study of Ad26.COV2.S vaccination and SARS-CoV-2 variants. This sample's treatment: approximately 18 received Ad26.COV2.S at low or high dose, single or two shots; roughly five received placebo; per-sample allocation not given. Sampling happened 63 days after the first vaccine or placebo injection. Assay: immunoSEQ multiplex PCR; the TCRdb copy retains only in-frame clones and omits some. The sample lists around 300,000 clones; 75% to 90% were seen once. The sequences come from peripheral blood, collected in a trial of Ad26.COV2.S vaccine versus placebo. The receptors here all came from a person between 18 and 59 years old who received the Ad26.COV2.S COVID-19 vaccine or a placebo.

The CDR3 coding sequence is TGTGCCAGCAGTCCCTCCCGGGGGGAGGGACTGTTTTTT. It is translated as CASSPSRGEGLFF. The chain employs TRBV6-5 and TRBJ1-4, with D perhaps matching TRBD1 (5 bases). Trimming left V 5 bases short and J 13 bases short, with 17 bases between. Per germline, CDR1 MNHEY and CDR2 SVGAGI. The CDR3 runs to 13 residues.

The genes are TRBV27 and TRBJ1-2; TRBD1 is a possible D gene (6 bases). Trimming removed 6 bases from V and 9 bases from J, with 23 bases in between. Germline values: CDR1 MNHEY, CDR2 SMNVEV (reference sequence). The CDR3 is 15 residues long. The CDR3 bases are TGTGCCAGCAGCCGAGAACTAGGGGGTTCTCGTAGCTACACCTTC. Amino acid sequence: CASSRELGGSRSYTF.

The chain carries TRBV27 and TRBJ2-1; TRBD2 matches 16 bases. This CDR3 is 18 amino acids long. V lost 5 bases and J lost 2; bases outside the gene matches: 6. CDR1 is MNHEY and CDR2 is SMNVEV in the germline V gene (reference sequence). The CDR3 bases are TGTGCCAGCAGTCCCGGGACTAGCGGGAGGGCCGCCTACAATGAGCAGTTCTTC. As protein: CASSPGTSGRAAYNEQFF.

The chain has TRBV4-1 and TRBJ1-5; D perhaps matches TRBD1 (6 bases). Per the germline V gene, CDR1 is MGHRA and CDR2 is YSYEKL. With 4 bases removed from V and 6 bases from J, the gap between germline ends came to 19 bases. The CDR3 contains 16 residues. CDR3 amino acids: CASSPKEGEFGQPQHF. For the CDR3, the DNA is TGCGCCAGCAGCCCAAAGGAGGGGGAGTTTGGTCAGCCCCAGCATTTT.

The CDR3: CASSPGTGLYEQYF. In DNA form, the CDR3 reads TGTGCCAGCAGCCCCGGGACAGGGTTGTACGAGCAGTACTTC. The chain couples TRBV5-4 to TRBJ2-7; 9 bases line up with TRBD1. CDR3 length: 14 amino acids. Trimming took 4 bases from V and 4 from J; bases not matched to a gene: 6. Germline V lookup: CDR1 SGHNT, CDR2 YYREEE (reference sequence).

V and J are TRBV5-8 and TRBJ1-5; D might be TRBD1 (6 bases). There are 17 residues in the CDR3. The V gene lost 1 base and the J gene lost 0 bases, with 14 bases spanning the gap. The germline V gene has CDR1 SGHTS and CDR2 YDEGEE. CDR3 protein: CASSLTGIGPSNQPQHF. CDR3 nucleotides: TGTGCCAGCAGCTTGACAGGGATTGGTCCTAGCAATCAGCCCCAGCATTTT. The full variable domain, its missing parts supplied by reference TRBV5-8 and TRBJ1-5, is EAGVTQSPTHLIKTRGQQATLRCSPISGHTSVYWYQQALGLGLQFLLWYDEGEERNRGNFPPRFSGRQFPNYSSELNVNALELEDSALYLCASSLTGIGPSNQPQHFGDGTRLSIL.

Here the CDR3 DNA reads TGTGCCAGCGGATGGGTGAATGAGCAGTTCTTC. Encoded protein: CASGWVNEQFF. This chain joins TRBV3-1 (or the pseudogene TRBV3-2) and TRBJ2-1, with unresolved D. V was trimmed by 8 bases and J by 7 bases, leaving 9 bases between them. The CDR3 covers 11 residues. Germline lookup yields CDR1 LGHDT and CDR2 YNNKEL (reference sequence).

The gene calls are TRBV5-1 and TRBJ1-1; maybe TRBD1 (5 bases). V lost 4 bases and J lost 1, with 11 bases in between. Per germline, CDR1 SGHRS and CDR2 YFSETQ. The CDR3 spans 14 residues. The CDR3 bases are TGCGCCAGCAGCCCGGGGGTCCAGAACACTGAAGCTTTCTTT. Translated, it gives CASSPGVQNTEAFF.

This chain links TRBV4-3 with TRBJ2-3, with D uncertain. V lost 0 bases, J lost 2 bases, and 9 bases lay in between. CDR3 length: 15 amino acids. Germline V lookup: CDR1 LGHNA, CDR2 YSLEER. As DNA, the CDR3 is TGCGCCAGCAGCCAAGATATGTCGCACACAGATACGCAGTATTTT. Protein sequence: CASSQDMSHTDTQYF.

The chain couples TRBV4-2 to TRBJ1-5; D possibly corresponds to TRBD1 (5 bases). The V end was cut by 1 base, the J end by 0 bases, with 7 bases between. CDR3 length: 15 residues. Per the germline V gene, CDR1 is LGHNA and CDR2 is YNFKEQ. Here the CDR3 DNA reads TGTGCCAGCAGCCAAGGGGGGGGTAGCAATCAGCCCCAGCATTTT. Translation: CASSQGGGSNQPQHF.

J is TRBJ2-5 and V is TRBV7-2; D is undetermined. Germline V gene lookup returns CDR1 SGHTA and CDR2 FQGNSA. The CDR3 totals 13 residues. The V gene lost 5 bases and the J gene lost 3 bases, with 10 bases spanning the gap. CDR3 protein: CASSAAVEETQYF. In DNA form, the CDR3 reads TGTGCCAGCAGCGCGGCAGTCGAAGAGACCCAGTACTTC.

The rearrangement joins TRBV5-6 to TRBJ2-1; TRBD2 agrees at 12 bases. V lost 0 bases, J lost 0 bases, and 1 base stayed unmatched. Germline CDR1 SGHDT, CDR2 YYEEEE. The CDR3 runs 17 residues. The CDR3 DNA reads TGTGCCAGCAGCTTGGAACTAGCGGGGGGCTCCTACAATGAGCAGTTCTTC. Its translation is CASSLELAGGSYNEQFF.

J is TRBJ1-1 and V is TRBV5-6; maybe TRBD1 (5 bases). The germline CDR1 and CDR2 sequences are SGHDT and YYEEEE. V was trimmed by 4 bases and J by 4 bases, leaving 14 bases between them. This CDR3 is 14 amino acids long. The CDR3 bases are TGTGCCAGCAGCATGGGGGTAAAAGGCACTGAAGCTTTCTTT. This codes for CASSMGVKGTEAFF.

The chain uses TRBV24-1 and TRBJ1-6; D uncertain. V was clipped by 6 bases and J by 8 bases, with 10 bases between them. Per the germline V gene, CDR1 is KGHDR and CDR2 is SFDVKD. The CDR3 consists of 13 residues. The CDR3 DNA reads TGTGCCACCAGTAAACAGAGGGATTCACCCCTCCACTTT. Protein product: CATSKQRDSPLHF.

The CDR3, as DNA: TGTGCCAGCAGCCCCCTGACAGAGAACACTGAAGCTTTCTTT. It codes for CASSPLTENTEAFF. This chain uses TRBV9 with TRBJ1-1, with D possibly being TRBD1 (5 bases). CDR1 SGDLS and CDR2 YYNGEE come from the germline V gene. V was clipped by 4 bases and J by 1 base, with 11 bases between them. CDR3 size: 14 residues.

This clone is a singleton in its sample. The gene calls are TRBV4-3 and TRBJ2-1; D call uncertain. The germline V and J ends were trimmed by 4 bases and 2 bases, with 12 bases remaining between them. From germline, CDR1 is LGHNA and CDR2 YSLEER. The CDR3 is 15 residues long. This CDR3 is CASSLRNSPYNEQFF. The CDR3 coding sequence is TGCGCCAGCAGCCTCAGGAACTCCCCCTACAATGAGCAGTTCTTC.

This chain uses TRBV2 with TRBJ2-7; no firm D call. The V end was cut by 6 bases, the J end by 3 bases, with 9 bases between. This CDR3 comprises 12 residues. Germline V CDR1 and CDR2: SNHLY, FYNNEI. CDR3: CASRVTHYEQYF. The CDR3 coding sequence is TGTGCCAGCAGGGTTACCCACTACGAGCAGTACTTC.

The rearrangement uses TRBV7-9 and TRBJ2-7, with no clear D. V lost 5 bases and J 2 bases, leaving 19 bases between the germline ends. CDR3 size: 16 residues. Germline-derived CDR1 and CDR2 are SEHNR and FQNEAQ (reference sequence). In DNA, the CDR3 is TGTGCCAGCAGCCCAACACTTGGACGAGCGACCTACGAGCAGTACTTC. Translated, it gives CASSPTLGRATYEQYF.

This chain links TRBV12-3 or TRBV12-4 with TRBJ1-1, with D hard to call. The CDR3 totals 13 residues. V was cut by 7 bases and J by 5 bases, with 14 bases left in between. This chain's CDR3 is CASTWAPETEAFF. CDR3 nucleotide sequence: TGTGCCAGCACCTGGGCCCCGGAGACTGAAGCTTTCTTT.

The chain combines TRBV12-5 with TRBJ1-5; 8 bases match TRBD1. The CDR3 is made up of 19 amino acids. Germline CDR1 is LGHNT and CDR2 is FRNRAP. The trim removed 0 bases at V and 3 bases at J, leaving 13 bases unmatched. CDR3 in amino acids: CASGLVRWTGSILNQPQHF. In DNA form, the CDR3 reads TGTGCTAGTGGTTTGGTACGTTGGACAGGGTCCATTCTCAATCAGCCCCAGCATTTT.

The CDR3 DNA follows: TGTGCCAGTAGTCCACCACGTGGGGCGGGCAATCAGCCCCAGCATTTT. It encodes CASSPPRGAGNQPQHF. The chain uses TRBV19 and TRBJ1-5; maybe TRBD1 (5 bases). V was clipped by 5 bases and J by 2 bases, with 16 bases between them. Germline V gene lookup returns CDR1 LNHDA and CDR2 SQIVND (reference sequence). CDR3 length: 16 residues.

Note on this clone: Other nucleotide sequences from this sample produce the same CDR3. The chain joins TRBV2 to TRBJ1-1; the D is unclear. This CDR3 spans 11 amino acids. V lost 3 bases and J lost 4, with 3 bases in between. Germline V lookup: CDR1 SNHLY, CDR2 FYNNEI. The CDR3 DNA reads as TGTGCCAGCAGTGAGGTCACTGAAGCTTTCTTT. This gives the protein CASSEVTEAFF.

The chain couples TRBV28 to TRBJ2-4; 13 bases fit TRBD2. Germline lookup yields CDR1 MDHEN and CDR2 SYDVKM. Trimming at V came to 5 bases and at J to 16 bases, leaving 2 bases not matched to a gene. The CDR3 length is 11 residues. The CDR3 loop is CASSTSGREYF. The CDR3 DNA is TGTGCCAGCAGTACTAGCGGGAGGGAATACTTC. Combining the CDR3 with reference TRBV28 and TRBJ2-4 gives the whole variable domain DVKVTQSSRYLVKRTGEKVFLECVQDMDHENMFWYRQDPGLGLRLIYFSYDVKMKEKGDIPEGYSVSREKKERFSLILESASTNQTSMYLCASSTSGREYFGAGTRLSVL.